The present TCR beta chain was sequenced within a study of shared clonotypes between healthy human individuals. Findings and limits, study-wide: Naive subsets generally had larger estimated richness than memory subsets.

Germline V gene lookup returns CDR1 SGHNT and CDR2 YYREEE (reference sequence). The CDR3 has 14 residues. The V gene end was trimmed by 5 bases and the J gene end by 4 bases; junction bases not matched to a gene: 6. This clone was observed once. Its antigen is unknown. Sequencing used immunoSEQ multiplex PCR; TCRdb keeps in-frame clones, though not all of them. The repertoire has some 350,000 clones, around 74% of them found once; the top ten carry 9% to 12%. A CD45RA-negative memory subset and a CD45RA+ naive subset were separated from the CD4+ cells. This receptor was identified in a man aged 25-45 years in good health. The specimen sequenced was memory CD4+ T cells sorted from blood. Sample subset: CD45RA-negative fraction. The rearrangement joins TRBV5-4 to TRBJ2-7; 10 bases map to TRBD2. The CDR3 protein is CASRKAGGQYEQYF. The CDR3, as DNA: TGTGCCAGCAGAAAAGCGGGAGGGCAGTACGAGCAGTACTTC. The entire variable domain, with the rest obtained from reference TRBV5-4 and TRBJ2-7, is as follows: ETGVTQSPTHLIKTRGQQVTLRCSSQSGHNTVSWYQQALGQGPQFIFQYYREEENGRGNFPPRFSGLQFPNYSSELNVNALELDDSALYLCASRKAGGQYEQYFGPGTRLTVT.